What follows is one T cell receptor (beta chain) and its context. What it binds is unknown. Sequencing libraries made from TCR beta cDNA carried unique molecular identifiers. Input populations of about 0.95 to 11 million T cells gave rise to around 480,000 cDNA molecules. MiXCR, applied by TCRdb to the PCR reads, yields one record per CDR3 protein. In the table there are just over 250,000 distinct CDR3 sequences, 35% to 40% of which are singletons. The sample is drawn from a study of post-analysis software for immune sequencing data. Broader study findings: F-measure co-clustering was strong for batch-matched samples. Patients with multiple sclerosis recorded significantly lower normalized Chao1 diversity than controls, the study found.

This TCR was sampled from a girl aged 5-17 years with multiple sclerosis. The sample was blood.

CDR3 coding DNA: TGCGCCAGCAGCTCAGGAGGGGACTCCAGTGGAGAGACCCAGTACTTC. Translated: CASSSGGDSSGETQYF. The chain is built from TRBV5-1 and TRBJ2-5; a weak D match, TRBD2 (6 bases). Germline assignment: CDR1 SGHRS and CDR2 YFSETQ. The V end was cut by 3 bases, the J end by 4 bases, with 19 bases between. The CDR3 length is 16 residues. The complete variable domain, with remaining parts taken from reference TRBV5-1 and TRBJ2-5, reads KAGVTQTPRYLIKTRGQQVTLSCSPISGHRSVSWYQQTPGQGLQFLFEYFSETQRNKGNFPGRFSGRQFSNSRSEMNVSTLELGDSALYLCASSSGGDSSGETQYFGPGTRLLVL.